This passage covers 7 T cell receptor beta chains from one sample sequenced in a study of cytomegalovirus exposure and HLA in healthy donors. With 60 Vbeta and 13 Jbeta primers, the PCR was carried out. Profiling relied on immunoSEQ multiplex PCR, and the TCRdb table lists in-frame clones only, not all of them. The ten top clones account for roughly 2.7%, within a sample of 110,000 to 150,000 clones. The specimen was PBMCs. These receptor sequences come from a man in his forties or fifties in good health and CMV-seronegative.

The J gene is TRBJ1-5, the V gene TRBV29-1; 11 bases are shared with TRBD1. This CDR3 contains 14 residues. Trimming took 6 bases from V and 6 from J; bases not matched to a gene: 7. CDR1 and CDR2 (germline): SQVTM, ANQGSEA. This chain's CDR3 is CSVSLGTGGQPQHF. CDR3 bases: TGCAGCGTGAGCCTTGGGACAGGGGGTCAGCCCCAGCATTTT.

The chain couples TRBV5-1 to TRBJ1-6; no reliable D call. V was pared by 0 bases and J by 4 bases, with 20 bases between. The CDR3 is 19 amino acids. CDR1 SGHRS and CDR2 YFSETQ come from the germline V gene. CDR3 nucleotides: TGCGCCAGCAGCTTGGAACAGACTTGGGAGGCAAGTTATAATTCACCCCTCCACTTT. This gives the protein CASSLEQTWEASYNSPLHF. The variable domain in full, with the rest retrieved from reference TRBV5-1 and TRBJ1-6, is KAGVTQTPRYLIKTRGQQVTLSCSPISGHRSVSWYQQTPGQGLQFLFEYFSETQRNKGNFPGRFSGRQFSNSRSEMNVSTLELGDSALYLCASSLEQTWEASYNSPLHFGNGTRLTVT.

V gene TRBV19 combines with J gene TRBJ1-4; 7 bases agree with TRBD1. Germline CDR1 LNHDA, CDR2 SQIVND (reference sequence). CDR3 length: 16 amino acids. After removal of 5 bases from V and 4 bases from J, the junction contained 10 bases not matched to a gene. The CDR3 DNA is TGTGCCAGTAGTCCGCGGACAGGTCGCTATAATGAAAAACTGTTTTTT. Translated: CASSPRTGRYNEKLFF.

The DNA for the CDR3 is TGTGCCAGCAGCTTAGCGGTTGCGGGGACTAGCGCGTACGAGCAGTACTTC. As protein: CASSLAVAGTSAYEQYF. The V and J genes are TRBV7-8 and TRBJ2-7, with TRBD2 matching 10 bases. The junction had 9 bases not matched to a gene; V was cut back by 0 bases and J by 4 bases. The CDR3 is 17 residues long. Germline V CDR1 and CDR2: SGHVS, FQNEAQ.

The chain joins TRBV4-1 to TRBJ2-3; 12 bases map to TRBD2. The V gene's germline CDR1 is MGHRA and CDR2 YSYEKL. The V gene end was trimmed by 1 base and the J gene end by 6 bases; junction bases not matched to a gene: 2. The length of the CDR3 is 15 residues. DNA of the CDR3: TGCGCCAGCAGCCAAGCTGGACTAGCGGGGGATACGCAGTATTTT. Translation: CASSQAGLAGDTQYF.

V usage is TRBV2 and J usage is TRBJ1-1, with D possibly matching TRBD1 (6 bases). With 7 bases removed from V and 6 bases from J, the gap between germline ends came to 18 bases. The CDR3 is made up of 14 amino acids. Germline V gene data show CDR1 as SNHLY and CDR2 as FYNNEI. The CDR3 sequence is CASKSGTWGPEAFF. CDR3 coding DNA: TGTGCCAGCAAATCCGGGACCTGGGGGCCTGAAGCTTTCTTT.

The chain couples TRBV5-6 to TRBJ2-1, with 7 nucleotides matching TRBD1. The CDR3 is made up of 13 amino acids. With V trimmed by 1 base and J by 12 bases, 7 bases remained unmatched. Per germline, CDR1 SGHDT and CDR2 YYEEEE. CDR3 in amino acids: CASSLWTDRMQFF. The CDR3 DNA reads TGTGCCAGCAGCTTGTGGACGGACAGGATGCAGTTCTTC.